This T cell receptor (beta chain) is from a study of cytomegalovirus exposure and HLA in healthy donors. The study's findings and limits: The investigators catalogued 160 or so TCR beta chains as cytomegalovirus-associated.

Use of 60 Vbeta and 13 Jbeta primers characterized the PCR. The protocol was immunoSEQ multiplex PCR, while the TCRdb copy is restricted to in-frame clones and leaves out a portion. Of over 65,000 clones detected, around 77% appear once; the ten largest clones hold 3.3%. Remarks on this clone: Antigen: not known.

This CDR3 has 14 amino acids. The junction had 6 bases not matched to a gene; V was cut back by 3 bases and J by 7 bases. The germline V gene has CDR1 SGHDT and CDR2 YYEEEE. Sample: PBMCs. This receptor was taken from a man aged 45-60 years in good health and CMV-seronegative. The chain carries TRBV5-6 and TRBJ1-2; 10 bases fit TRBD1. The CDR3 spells CASSSGTGEGGYTF. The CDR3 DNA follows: TGTGCCAGCAGCTCTGGGACAGGGGAGGGTGGCTACACCTTC.